Listed below are T cell receptor beta chains from one sample, sequenced in a study of shared clonotypes between healthy human individuals. The method was immunoSEQ multiplex PCR; TCRdb's version includes in-frame clones alone and lacks a portion of them. In the table there are 2 million to 2.5 million clones, 85% to 95% of which are singletons. The sample was naive CD4+ T cells from PBMCs. These receptors were taken from a man younger than 35 in good health. Some clones in this sample may be carry-over from other donors' samples. Both conserved end residues are part of each CDR3. Each record gives: D gene, J gene, CDR3 length, clone size, V gene, CDR3 protein, CDR3 DNA. D genes are given only for firm matches. Part of the rows lack a size; the others show once, few, many or a class for expanded clones.

>TRBD1|TRBJ1-1|15|NA|TRBV28
CASSFPSGGPTEAFF
TGTGCCAGCAGTTTCCCCTCAGGGGGCCCGACTGAAGCTTTCTTT
>NA|TRBJ2-3|14|NA|TRBV27
CASSFGTSTDTQYF
TGTGCCAGCAGTTTTGGGACTAGCACAGATACGCAGTATTTT
>NA|TRBJ2-3|19|NA|TRBV4-1
CASSQVSLGSGGITDTQYF
TGCGCCAGCAGCCAAGTTTCTCTCGGTTCCGGCGGGATCACAGATACGCAGTATTTT
>TRBD2|TRBJ2-7|14|NA|TRBV9
CASSVGLAEGGQYF
TGTGCCAGCAGCGTTGGACTAGCGGAAGGGGGGCAGTACTTC
>TRBD2|TRBJ2-7|14|NA|TRBV19
CASRRLAGSYEQYF
TGTGCCAGTAGGAGACTAGCGGGCTCCTACGAGCAGTACTTC
>TRBD1|TRBJ1-4|14|few|TRBV7-9
CASSPGTGTRKLFF
TGTGCCAGCAGCCCCGGGACAGGGACTCGAAAACTGTTTTTT
>TRBD2|TRBJ2-1|15|NA|TRBV6-4
CASRRREGRWNEQFF
TGTGCCAGCAGAAGGCGGGAGGGCCGGTGGAATGAGCAGTTCTTC
>NA|TRBJ2-7|14|NA|TRBV28
CASTGVGASYEQYF
TGTGCCAGCACCGGGGTGGGAGCCAGCTACGAGCAGTACTTC
>TRBD1|TRBJ1-1|17|few|TRBV28
CASSSPGQANMNTEAFF
TGTGCCAGCAGTTCCCCGGGACAGGCCAACATGAACACTGAAGCTTTCTTT
>NA|TRBJ2-3|14|once|TRBV2
CASSENRGTDTQYF
TGTGCCAGCAGTGAAAATCGTGGCACAGATACGCAGTATTTT
>NA|TRBJ1-5|15|NA|TRBV9
CASSVGTGLNQPQHF
TGTGCCAGCAGCGTAGGGACGGGACTCAATCAGCCCCAGCATTTT
>NA|TRBJ1-4|13|once|TRBV15
CATSRGGPEKLFF
TGTGCCACCAGCAGAGGGGGTCCTGAAAAACTGTTTTTT
>NA|TRBJ1-6|14|NA|TRBV6-1
CASSVGPKVSPLHF
TGTGCCAGCAGTGTTGGGCCAAAGGTTTCACCCCTCCACTTT
>NA|TRBJ1-5|11|NA|TRBV6-1
CASSSLQPQHF
TGTGCCAGCAGTTCCCTTCAGCCCCAGCATTTT
>TRBD1|TRBJ1-2|15|NA|TRBV6-5
CASSSGTGGSAGYTF
TGTGCCAGCAGTTCGGGGACAGGGGGCTCTGCTGGCTACACCTTC
>TRBD1|TRBJ2-3|15|NA|TRBV9
CASSVGHRGTDTQYF
TGTGCCAGCAGCGTCGGGCACAGGGGGACAGATACGCAGTATTTT
>NA|TRBJ1-1|14|NA|TRBV7-9
CASSLRREDTEAFF
TGTGCCAGCAGCTTGAGGAGGGAGGACACTGAAGCTTTCTTT
>NA|TRBJ1-3|16|NA|TRBV27
CASSPFQGRGGNTIYF
TGTGCCAGCAGTCCATTTCAGGGACGCGGCGGAAACACCATATATTTT